The 25 T cell receptor beta chains listed next were all sequenced from one sample in a study of blood T cell repertoires in COVID-19. Clones were sequenced by immunoSEQ multiplex PCR, and TCRdb holds only the in-frame ones, with some missing. The sample holds about 330,000 clones, approximately 85% seen once. Sequenced: peripheral blood. Receptors were obtained from a human donor in a cohort sampled during active COVID-19.

The chain employs TRBV5-1 and TRBJ1-2, with 7 bases aligning to TRBD1. CDR3 length equals 15 residues. The germline V gene encodes CDR1 SGHRS and CDR2 YFSETQ. V shed 4 bases, J shed 0 bases, and the junction held 6 bases outside the gene matches. The chain's CDR3 is CASSPPGQTNYGYTF. The CDR3 nucleotides are TGCGCCAGCAGCCCCCCGGGACAGACTAACTATGGCTACACCTTC.

The V gene is TRBV10-3, the J gene TRBJ1-2; the match to TRBD1 covers 8 bases. Germline-derived CDR1 and CDR2 are ENHRY and SYGVKD. CDR3 length: 14 residues. Losses at the gene ends were 4 bases for V and 3 bases for J; bases not matched to a gene: 4. The CDR3 region is CAISGGTGDYGYTF. The CDR3 DNA reads as TGTGCCATCAGTGGTGGGACAGGTGACTATGGCTACACCTTC.

The rearrangement links TRBV6-5 to TRBJ1-2; 7 positions match TRBD1. J lost 8 bases, V lost 7 bases, and 16 bases had no gene match. The CDR3 sequence is 15 residues long. CDR1 MNHEY and CDR2 SVGAGI come from the germline V gene. CDR3 in DNA: TGTGCCAGCACCTTCGAGACAGGGTCGGTAGGCGGCTACACCTTC. Residues: CASTFETGSVGGYTF.

The V and J genes are TRBV5-1 and TRBJ2-7; D is unresolved. Germline V gene data show CDR1 as SGHRS and CDR2 as YFSETQ. V dropped 4 bases and J dropped 3 bases, with 8 bases sitting between them. The CDR3 is made up of 12 amino acids. The CDR3 sequence is CASSMNSYEQYF. CDR3 nucleotides: TGCGCCAGCAGCATGAATAGCTACGAGCAGTACTTC.

This clone has just one count. The chain has TRBV2 and TRBJ2-7, with TRBD1 as a possible D gene (8 bases). Germline loops: CDR1 SNHLY, CDR2 FYNNEI. With 10 bases removed from V and 3 bases from J, the gap between germline ends came to 19 bases. The CDR3 runs 14 residues. The CDR3 DNA reads TGTGCCACTACTAACAGGGGGGGGAGCTACGAGCAGTACTTC. Its protein product is CATTNRGGSYEQYF. Supplemented by reference TRBV2 and TRBJ2-7, the full variable domain reads EPEVTQTPSHQVTQMGQEVILRCVPISNHLYFYWYRQILGQKVEFLVSFYNNEISEKSEIFDDQFSVERPDGSNFTLKIRSTKLEDSAMYFCATTNRGGSYEQYFGPGTRLTVT.

This clone showed up just once. The chain recombines TRBV7-3 with TRBJ2-3; D gene unclear. The CDR3 is 12 residues long. The germline gives CDR1 SGHTA, CDR2 FQGTGA. Trimming stripped 3 bases from V and 6 bases from J, with 7 bases between. The CDR3 coding sequence is TGTGCCAGCAGCTTTAACACGGATACGCAGTATTTT. Its translation is CASSFNTDTQYF.

The chain uses TRBV10-3 and TRBJ2-7, with 7 bases matching TRBD1. V gave up 9 bases and J gave up 2 bases; unmatched junction bases: 4. Germline CDR1 is ENHRY and CDR2 is SYGVKD. The CDR3 has 12 residues. The CDR3 DNA follows: TGTGCCATAGGACAGGAGGCCTACGAGCAGTACTTC. Encoded protein: CAIGQEAYEQYF.

J is TRBJ1-3 and V is TRBV9; D is possibly TRBD1 (5 bases). The CDR3 totals 12 residues. With 6 bases removed from V and 2 bases from J, the gap between germline ends came to 6 bases. Germline CDR1 is SGDLS and CDR2 is YYNGEE. CDR3 sequence: CASTGPGNTIYF. The CDR3 DNA follows: TGTGCCAGCACAGGGCCTGGAAACACCATATATTTT.

The V and J genes are TRBV21-1 and TRBJ1-5; no DNA check was done on the table's D call, TRBD1. TRBV21-1 is tagged as a pseudogene. The CDR3 is 15 residues long. CDR3 loop: CASSKRTGVNQPQHF. The CDR3 DNA reads TGTGCCAGCAGCAAAAGGACAGGGGTAAATCAGCCCCAGCATTTT.

V usage is TRBV6-5 and J usage is TRBJ1-5, with 7 bases lining up with TRBD1. The V gene's germline CDR1 is MNHEY and CDR2 SVGAGI. With 10 bases clipped from V and 5 bases from J, the junction kept 8 bases outside the gene matches. The CDR3 spans 13 residues. CDR3: CATDRVSDQPQHF. CDR3 DNA sequence: TGTGCCACCGACAGGGTTAGTGATCAGCCCCAGCATTTT.

The table lists this clone with a count of one. The DNA of the CDR3 is TGTGCCAGCAGTGGGGGGTCCCCCTACGAGCAGTACTTC. Its protein is CASSGGSPYEQYF. The rearrangement links TRBV28 to TRBJ2-7; a possible D gene is TRBD2 (6 bases). The V end was cut by 5 bases, the J end by 2 bases, with 10 bases between. Germline V CDR1 and CDR2: MDHEN, SYDVKM. The CDR3 sequence is 13 residues long.

This rearrangement joins TRBV4-2 to TRBJ1-1; tentative D call: TRBD1 (6 bases). CDR3 size: 14 residues. Trimming removed 3 bases at V and 4 bases at J, with 12 bases between. Germline CDR1 is LGHNA and CDR2 is YNFKEQ. The CDR3 here is CASSQKQGSTEAFF. CDR3 bases: TGTGCCAGCAGCCAGAAACAGGGTAGCACTGAAGCTTTCTTT.

This clone came up once. The gene calls are TRBV6-5 and TRBJ2-3; possibly TRBD2 for D (5 bases). This CDR3 region has 14 residues. V lost 2 bases, J lost 2 bases, and 8 bases lay in between. Germline-derived CDR1 and CDR2 are MNHEY and SVGAGI. The chain's CDR3 is CASSYGGITDTQYF. As DNA, the CDR3 is TGTGCCAGCAGTTACGGAGGAATCACAGATACGCAGTATTTT.

Only a few counts were recorded for this clone. CDR3 nucleotide sequence: TGCAGCGTTTCGACCGGGGGAGCAAGCAATCAGCCCCAGCATTTT. As protein: CSVSTGGASNQPQHF. J is TRBJ1-5 and V is TRBV29-1; a weak D match, TRBD1 (5 bases). CDR3 length: 15 residues. V lost 5 bases and J 1 base, leaving 15 bases between the germline ends. Germline loops: CDR1 SQVTM, CDR2 ANQGSEA.

The table lists this clone with a few counts. The rearrangement joins TRBV3-1 (or the pseudogene TRBV3-2) to TRBJ1-2; 9 positions agree with TRBD1. The CDR3 covers 15 residues. The V and J ends lost 4 bases and 7 bases, in that order; junction bases with no gene match: 10. CDR1 is LGHDT and CDR2 is YNNKEL in the germline V gene (reference sequence). The CDR3 reads CASSLKTGGAGGYTF. The CDR3 DNA reads TGTGCCAGCAGCCTCAAAACAGGGGGCGCAGGTGGCTACACCTTC.

The J gene is TRBJ2-3, the V gene TRBV5-4, with 7 nucleotides matching TRBD2. V lost 3 bases, J lost 3 bases, and 10 bases stayed unmatched. Germline V gene data show CDR1 as SGHNT and CDR2 as YYREEE (reference sequence). The CDR3 is 16 amino acids. In nucleotides, the CDR3 is TGTGCCAGCAGCTCGAAATCCCGGGGACTAACAGATACGCAGTATTTT. Its translation is CASSSKSRGLTDTQYF.

The chain is built from TRBV5-1 and TRBJ2-5, with 10 bases matching TRBD1. The length of the CDR3 is 16 residues. Germline V gene lookup returns CDR1 SGHRS and CDR2 YFSETQ. V lost 0 bases and J lost 3; bases outside the gene matches: 5. The CDR3 coding sequence is TGCGCCAGCAGCTTGGCAGGTGGGACAGGGGAAGAGACCCAGTACTTC. The encoded protein is CASSLAGGTGEETQYF.

This clone turned up a few times. This chain connects TRBV5-1 to TRBJ1-1; TRBD1 aligns across 9 bases. The CDR3 runs 15 residues. Germline V gives CDR1 SGHRS, CDR2 YFSETQ. After removal of 4 bases from V and 5 bases from J, the junction contained 9 bases not matched to a gene. Written as DNA, the CDR3 is TGCGCCAGCAGCCTAGGACAGGGGATGGGGACTGAAGCTTTCTTT. This codes for CASSLGQGMGTEAFF.

The chain joins TRBV18 to TRBJ1-2, with 7 bases aligning to TRBD1. With 3 bases clipped from V and 8 bases from J, the junction kept 9 bases outside the gene matches. CDR3 length: 14 amino acids. CDR1 is KGHSH, CDR2 LQKENI, per germline. CDR3: CASSPLTGEDGYTF. CDR3 DNA: TGTGCCAGCTCACCTCTCACAGGGGAGGACGGCTACACCTTC.

The chain employs TRBV5-5 and TRBJ1-2; D is undetermined. Germline V gives CDR1 SGHKS, CDR2 YYEKEE (reference sequence). This CDR3 is built from 14 residues. The V end lost 2 bases, the J end lost 8 bases, and 16 bases lay between the germline ends. CDR3 coding DNA: TGTGCCAGCAGCTTCCCGGGAGGGCCGAAAGGCTACACCTTC. Amino acid sequence: CASSFPGGPKGYTF.

The chain joins TRBV15 to TRBJ2-5, with 7 bases lining up with TRBD2. V shed 5 bases and J 7 bases; nucleotides not matched to a gene: 7. Germline V gene sequence: CDR1 LNHNV, CDR2 YYDKDF (reference sequence). The CDR3 runs 13 residues. The CDR3 nucleotides read TGTGCCACCAGCTTTCGAAGGGAGGGGACCCAGTACTTC. Translated, it gives CATSFRREGTQYF. Full variable domain (outside the CDR3, taken from reference TRBV15 and TRBJ2-5): DAMVIQNPRYQVTQFGKPVTLSCSQTLNHNVMYWYQQKSSQAPKLLFHYYDKDFNNEADTPDNFQSRRPNTSFCFLDIRSPGLGDTAMYLCATSFRREGTQYFGPGTRLLVL.

The V and J genes are TRBV4-1 and TRBJ2-2; 8 bases match TRBD2. Germline V gene sequence: CDR1 MGHRA, CDR2 YSYEKL. This CDR3 region has 15 residues. The trim removed 1 base at V and 6 bases at J, leaving 4 bases unmatched. CDR3 in amino acids: CASSQVNSGAGELFF. CDR3 bases: TGCGCCAGCAGCCAAGTCAATAGCGGGGCCGGGGAGCTGTTTTTT.

The chain links TRBV1 to TRBJ1-2. TRBV1 has pseudogene status. CDR3 size: 13 residues. CDR3: CTSIRRGAWGYTF. As DNA, the CDR3 is TGCACCAGCATCCGGCGGGGGGCTTGGGGCTACACCTTC.

The V gene is TRBV11-2, the J gene TRBJ1-4; no firm D call. The CDR3 is made up of 12 amino acids. Per the germline V gene, CDR1 is SGHAT and CDR2 is FQNNGV. The germline V and J ends were trimmed by 5 bases and 8 bases, with 9 bases remaining between them. The CDR3 bases are TGTGCCAGCAGCCCCGTCGGGGAAAAACTGTTTTTT. This gives the protein CASSPVGEKLFF.

This chain links TRBV15 with TRBJ1-5; D gene ambiguous. The germline gives CDR1 LNHNV, CDR2 YYDKDF (reference sequence). The CDR3 extends over 17 amino acids. Between the trimmed V and J ends, which lost 0 bases and 2 bases, there was a span of 14 bases. The CDR3 protein is CATSRDNIFEGNQPQHF. For the CDR3, the DNA is TGTGCCACCAGCAGAGATAATATTTTTGAGGGCAATCAGCCCCAGCATTTT.